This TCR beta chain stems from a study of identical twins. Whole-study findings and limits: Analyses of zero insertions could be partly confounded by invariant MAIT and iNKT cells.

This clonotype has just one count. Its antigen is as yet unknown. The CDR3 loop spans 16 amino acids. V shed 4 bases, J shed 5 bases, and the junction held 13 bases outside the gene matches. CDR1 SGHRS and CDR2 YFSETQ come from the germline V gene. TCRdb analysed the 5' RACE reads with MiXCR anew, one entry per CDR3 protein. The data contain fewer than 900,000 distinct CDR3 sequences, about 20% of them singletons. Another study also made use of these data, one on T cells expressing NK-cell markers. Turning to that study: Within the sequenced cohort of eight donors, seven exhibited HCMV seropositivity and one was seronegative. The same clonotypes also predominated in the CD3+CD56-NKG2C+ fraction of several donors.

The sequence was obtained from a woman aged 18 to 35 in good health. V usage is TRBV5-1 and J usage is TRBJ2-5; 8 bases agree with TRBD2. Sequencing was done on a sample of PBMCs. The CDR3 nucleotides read TGCGCCAGCAGCGCCGGGCAGCGGGGGCCGGGGGAGACCCAGTACTTC. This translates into CASSAGQRGPGETQYF.